This is a list of T cell receptor beta chains from one sample in a study of cytomegalovirus exposure and HLA in healthy donors. The assay was immunoSEQ multiplex PCR, and TCRdb's table has in-frame clones only and misses some. This table holds 150,000 to 200,000 clones, 85% found once. The specimen sequenced was PBMCs. The receptors come from a man between 18 and 35 years old in good health and CMV-seropositive. CDR3s include the opening cysteine and the closing phenylalanine or tryptophan. The D gene is left open where the match is weak. Rows may omit the clone size; those that give it use once, few, many or a size class.

j_gene	abundance	d_gene	v_gene	CDR3nt	CDR3aa
TRBJ2-4	.	.	TRBV29-1	TGCAGCGGGACAGAGGGAAACATTCAGTACTTC	CSGTEGNIQYF
TRBJ2-1	once	TRBD1	TRBV9	TGTGCCAGCAGCTCCAGGGGGACCGAGCAGTTCTTC	CASSSRGTEQFF
TRBJ2-7	.	TRBD1	TRBV12-5	TGTGCTAGTGCCCCCCCGGTGGGACAGGGGGCGGGGGAGCAGTACTTC	CASAPPVGQGAGEQYF
TRBJ2-1	few	TRBD1	TRBV4-1	TGCGCCAGCAGCCGCCGGGACAGCTACTCCTACAATGAGCAGTTCTTC	CASSRRDSYSYNEQFF
TRBJ2-1	.	.	TRBV7-9	TGTGCCAGCAGCTTCGGGTCGGGTCGACTTAATGAGCAGTTCTTC	CASSFGSGRLNEQFF
TRBJ1-2	once	.	TRBV7-9	TGTGCCAGCAGCTTAGAACAGGTCTATGGCTACACCTTC	CASSLEQVYGYTF
TRBJ1-2	.	.	TRBV7-2	TGTGCCAGCAGCCTTCAGGGTTCTAACTATGGCTACACCTTC	CASSLQGSNYGYTF
TRBJ2-5	.	TRBD1	TRBV5-1	TGCGCCAGCAGCTTGGGGGACAGGGTAGGGGAGACCCAGTACTTC	CASSLGDRVGETQYF
TRBJ2-3	few	TRBD2	TRBV18	TGTGCCAGCTCACCACGACCGACTAGCGGGAGCTCGACAGATACGCAGTATTTT	CASSPRPTSGSSTDTQYF
TRBJ2-7	.	.	TRBV18	TGTGCCAGCTCACGAAGGCGGACAGACGAGCAGTACTTC	CASSRRRTDEQYF
TRBJ2-2	.	TRBD2	TRBV7-8	TGTGCCAGCAGGCTAACTAGCGGGGTCACCGGGGAGCTGTTTTTT	CASRLTSGVTGELFF
TRBJ1-2	.	TRBD1	TRBV11-2	TGTGCCAGCAGCTCAGGGGGCGCATCGATCTATGGCTACACCTTC	CASSSGGASIYGYTF
TRBJ2-7	.	.	TRBV5-1	TGCGCCAGCAGCGCGGCTACCCTAGGCTACGAGCAGTACTTC	CASSAATLGYEQYF
TRBJ2-7	.	TRBD1	TRBV27	TGTGCCAGCAGTCGACAGGGGAGCTGGTACGAGCAGTACTTC	CASSRQGSWYEQYF
TRBJ2-6	.	.	TRBV27	TGTGCCAGCAGTCGCCTAGAGAGACTAACGGGTGGGGCCAACGTCCTGACTTTC	CASSRLERLTGGANVLTF
TRBJ2-2	.	TRBD2	TRBV10-1	TGCGCCAGCAGTGAAAGTGGGGGGGCCGGGGAGCTGTTTTTT	CASSESGGAGELFF
TRBJ2-1	.	TRBD1	TRBV30	TGTGCCTGGGTGGGACAGGAATCCTACAATGAGCAGTTCTTC	CAWVGQESYNEQFF
TRBJ1-1	.	.	TRBV5-1	TGCGCCAGCGTCCGGGGAGGGGGGAACACTGAAGCTTTCTTT	CASVRGGGNTEAFF
TRBJ2-7	.	.	TRBV9	TGTGCCAGCAGCCCGGAGGGGAGGCCAGGAAACGAGCAGTACTTC	CASSPEGRPGNEQYF
TRBJ1-1	.	.	TRBV19	TGTGCCAGTAGTGTCTCAGGGTTCACTGAAGCTTTCTTT	CASSVSGFTEAFF
TRBJ2-1	.	TRBD2	TRBV5-4	TGTGCCAGCAGCAAAGCGGGAGGACGGCGGAATGAGCAGTTCTTC	CASSKAGGRRNEQFF
TRBJ1-1	.	.	TRBV6-5	TGTGCCAGCACCTCCGGACAGAACACTGAAGCTTTCTTT	CASTSGQNTEAFF
TRBJ2-7	.	.	TRBV5-1	TGCGCCAGCAGCTTGGGGGCAGGGACCTACGAGCAGTACTTC	CASSLGAGTYEQYF
TRBJ1-4	.	TRBD1	TRBV28	TGTGCCAGCAGTTTCGGGCAGGGGGGAAGTGAAAAACTGTTTTTT	CASSFGQGGSEKLFF
TRBJ2-2	.	TRBD2	TRBV19	TGTGCCAGTAGTATAGACCCTCGGGGGGGGAACGGGGAGCTGTTTTTT	CASSIDPRGGNGELFF
TRBJ2-2	few	TRBD2	TRBV5-1	TGCGCCAGCAGCTTAGGACTAGACAGCGTGAACACCGGGGAGCTGTTTTTT	CASSLGLDSVNTGELFF
TRBJ1-4	.	TRBD1	TRBV28	TGTGCCAGCAGTTTTCCAACCCGGGACAGCCTTAATGAAAAACTGTTTTTT	CASSFPTRDSLNEKLFF
TRBJ2-3	.	.	TRBV19	TGTGCCAGTAGTATGGTGCAGGGAACAGATACGCAGTATTTT	CASSMVQGTDTQYF
TRBJ1-2	.	TRBD1	TRBV6-1	TGTGCCAGCATTGGGACAGGCCCCTATGGCTACACCTTC	CASIGTGPYGYTF
TRBJ1-1	few	.	TRBV19	TGTGCCAGTAGCCCCGCTACGAACACTGAAGCTTTCTTT	CASSPATNTEAFF
TRBJ2-7	once	TRBD1	TRBV6-5	TGTGCCAGCAGTTACGAGGGGGCCGGGTACGAGCAGTACTTC	CASSYEGAGYEQYF
TRBJ2-5	.	.	TRBV5-8	TGTGCCAGCAGCTCTAGGGGCGGGGCCCTCGAAGAGACCCAGTACTTC	CASSSRGGALEETQYF
TRBJ2-1	.	TRBD2	TRBV7-8	TGTGCCAGCAGCTTAGCGCTTGTGCTAGCGGGGGACAGCTCCTACAATGAGCAGTTCTTC	CASSLALVLAGDSSYNEQFF
TRBJ1-5	.	TRBD1	TRBV5-1	TGCGCCAGCAGCTCGGGACAGGGCGATCAGCCCCAGCATTTT	CASSSGQGDQPQHF
TRBJ2-2	.	TRBD2	TRBV30	TGTGCCTTACACTCGGGACTAGCGGACGCCGGGGAGCTGTTTTTT	CALHSGLADAGELFF
TRBJ1-5	.	.	TRBV7-9	TGTGCCAGCAGCAGGGGAAATCAGCCCCAGCATTTT	CASSRGNQPQHF
TRBJ1-2	.	TRBD1	TRBV28	TGTGCCAGCAGTTCACAGGGGGCTAACTATGGCTACACCTTC	CASSSQGANYGYTF
TRBJ2-4	once	TRBD1	TRBV5-4	TGTGCCAGCAGCTCAGGGGGCGGGGATCGCATTCAGTACTTC	CASSSGGGDRIQYF
TRBJ2-1	.	TRBD2	TRBV29-1	TGCAGCGTAGAATCTAGCGGGAGGAGTGAGCAGTTCTTC	CSVESSGRSEQFF
TRBJ1-1	once	.	TRBV4-1	TGCGCCAGCAGCTTATATGGACAGAAAACTGAAGCTTTCTTT	CASSLYGQKTEAFF
TRBJ2-3	.	TRBD2	TRBV9	TGTGCCAGCAGCGTCGGGGGGGCCGGGGGAGATACGCAGTATTTT	CASSVGGAGGDTQYF
TRBJ2-1	.	TRBD2	TRBV15	TGTGCCACCAGGCCGGGACTAGCGGCCAATGAGCAGTTCTTC	CATRPGLAANEQFF
TRBJ1-4	.	.	TRBV28	TGTGCCAGCAGACCTCCCACAGTAGGGGAAGGTGAAAAACTGTTTTTT	CASRPPTVGEGEKLFF
TRBJ2-7	.	.	TRBV7-8	TGTGCCAGCAGCTTACTCGGGAACTACGAGCAGTACTTC	CASSLLGNYEQYF
TRBJ2-3	.	TRBD1	TRBV18	TGTGCCAGCTCACGGGACAGCCCTAATACGCAGTATTTT	CASSRDSPNTQYF
TRBJ1-5	.	TRBD1	TRBV28	TGTGCCAGCAGCACTGACAGGGGTCGTCAGCCCCAGCATTTT	CASSTDRGRQPQHF
TRBJ2-1	.	TRBD2	TRBV4-1	TGCGCCAGCAGCCAAGAACTAGCGGGGGGTTACAATGAGCAGTTCTTC	CASSQELAGGYNEQFF
TRBJ2-1	.	TRBD2	TRBV6-4	TGTGCCAGCAGTGACTCGACTAGCGGGGGGGCCAATGAGCAGTTCTTC	CASSDSTSGGANEQFF